Here is one T cell receptor beta chain with its context. The same CDR3 arises from other DNA sequences in this sample as well. Generated by immunoSEQ multiplex PCR, the TCRdb table keeps only in-frame clones and is missing some. The table lists about 240,000 clones, roughly 90% of them singletons. The V and J ends lost 5 bases and 5 bases, in that order; junction bases with no gene match: 6. Looked up from germline, CDR1 is MNHEY and CDR2 is SVGAGI. The CDR3 extends over 14 amino acids. This sample was taken from a study of blood T cell repertoires in COVID-19. The sequence came from a man aged 55-75 years with acute or convalescent COVID-19. The chain uses TRBV6-5 and TRBJ2-5; 9 bases line up with TRBD1. The sample consisted of peripheral blood. The CDR3, as DNA: TGTGCCAGCAGTCACAGGGGGCGGTGGGAGACCCAGTACTTC. The encoded protein is CASSHRGRWETQYF.